This T cell receptor (beta chain) was identified during a study of blood T cells in healthy people across ages. This clonotype was observed a few times. PBMCs numbering at least 6 million were isolated per sample. The extraction recovered at least 5 micrograms of total RNA per sample. A second PCR of 7 to 11 cycles used a sample-barcoded 5' primer and a J-beta primer mix. Unique molecular identifiers of 12 random nucleotides labeled each cDNA. MiXCR, run by TCRdb on the 5' RACE reads, gives a single entry per CDR3 protein. The sample contains over 1,300,000 distinct CDR3 sequences, 45% to 70% of which appear only once. This CDR3 comprises 15 residues.

The receptor's source is a man aged 18 to 30 in good health. Sequencing used blood. This sequence joins TRBV21-1 and TRBJ2-7; TRBD1, the table's D call, lacks a check against the DNA. TRBV21-1 corresponds to a pseudogene. DNA for the CDR3: TGTGCCAGCAGCAAAAACCGGACAGGATTATACGAGCAGTACTTC. Its protein product is CASSKNRTGLYEQYF.